Below, 3 T cell receptor beta chains from the same sample are listed, as sequenced in a study of blood T cells in healthy people across ages. With a J-beta primer mix and a sample-barcoded 5' primer, a second PCR ran about 7 to 12 cycles. MiXCR, applied by TCRdb to the 5' RACE reads, yields one record per CDR3 protein. The repertoire includes 850,000 to 950,000 distinct CDR3 sequences, under 35% of them detected once, and approximately 15% sits in the top ten. Sequencing input: blood. These receptors came from a woman older than 75 in good health.

In this sample, this clonotype turned up many times. The chain recombines TRBV3-1 with TRBJ2-5; 9 nucleotides agree with TRBD1. The junction had 12 bases not matched to a gene; V was cut back by 2 bases and J by 2 bases. Germline CDR1 is LGHDT and CDR2 is YNNKEL (reference sequence). This CDR3 has 18 residues. CDR3 in amino acids: CASSQKRPGTGRQETQYF. In nucleotides, the CDR3 is TGTGCCAGCAGCCAAAAAAGACCCGGGACAGGGAGGCAAGAGACCCAGTACTTC.

There are many counts of this clonotype. The chain combines TRBV20-1 with TRBJ2-5; 7 nucleotides agree with TRBD2. Trimming took 3 bases from V and 5 from J; bases not matched to a gene: 3. The CDR3 is made up of 12 amino acids. Per germline, CDR1 DFQATT and CDR2 SNEGSKA (reference sequence). The CDR3 region is CSASPGRETQYF. The CDR3 DNA is TGCAGTGCTAGCCCCGGGAGGGAGACCCAGTACTTC.

This clonotype was detected only a few times. V and J are TRBV20-1 and TRBJ2-7, with 9 bases that match TRBD2. The DNA end is more similar to TRBJ2-5, so the J call may be wrong. Germline CDR1 DFQATT, CDR2 SNEGSKA (reference sequence). The CDR3 length is 13 residues. CDR3 DNA: TGCAGTGCTAGGTTAGCGGGGGTAGAGACCCAGTACTTC. It encodes CSARLAGVETQYF.